The present entry profiles one TCR beta chain with its context. Antigen: not known. The protocol was immunoSEQ multiplex PCR, while the TCRdb copy is restricted to in-frame clones and leaves out a portion. The sample yields under 2,000 clones, 36% seen once. Atypia-free adjacent lung came from at least 2 cm beyond the tumor margin. The data originate from a study of T cells in localized non-small cell lung cancer. Whole-study results and caveats: The greatest T cell clonality was found in uninvolved adjacent lung (higher than in tumor). Sequencing was limited to one tumor region, leaving the possibility of heterogeneity open. The appearance of a median 57 of the top 100 tumor clones was seen in adjacent lung.

The CDR3 spans 15 residues. Germline CDR1 and CDR2: KGHSH and LQKENI. Germline trimming cut 3 bases from V and 3 bases from J; bases unmatched to any gene: 5. The specimen was normal lung tissue next to the tumor, collected before any cancer treatment. J is TRBJ2-7 and V is TRBV18, with 10 positions matching TRBD1. This TCR was recovered from a female donor older than 55 with stage II squamous cell lung carcinoma. As DNA, the CDR3 is TGTGCCAGCTCACCCCCGGGACAGGGGCACTACGAGCAGTACTTC. This codes for CASSPPGQGHYEQYF.